In its sample, the clone carrying this T cell receptor beta chain was seen many times. The length of the CDR3 is 16 residues. Unmatched junction bases numbered 3, after V lost 0 bases and J lost 1 base. CDR1 and CDR2 (germline): SGHRS, YFSETQ. TCRdb called the 5' RACE reads again in MiXCR, with one record for every CDR3 protein. The table shows about 320,000 distinct CDR3 sequences, with 3.5% to 4.5% occurring only once. This entry belongs to a study of T cells after yellow fever vaccination. The TCR comes from a young man who received the YFV17D yellow fever vaccine. This specimen consisted of PBMCs, obtained 15 days after the yellow fever booster vaccination. This chain joins TRBV5-1 and TRBJ2-7, with 11 positions matching TRBD1. This chain's CDR3 is CASSLGTGGSSYEQYV. CDR3 nucleotide sequence: TGCGCCAGCAGCTTGGGGACAGGGGGCTCGTCCTACGAGCAGTACGTC.